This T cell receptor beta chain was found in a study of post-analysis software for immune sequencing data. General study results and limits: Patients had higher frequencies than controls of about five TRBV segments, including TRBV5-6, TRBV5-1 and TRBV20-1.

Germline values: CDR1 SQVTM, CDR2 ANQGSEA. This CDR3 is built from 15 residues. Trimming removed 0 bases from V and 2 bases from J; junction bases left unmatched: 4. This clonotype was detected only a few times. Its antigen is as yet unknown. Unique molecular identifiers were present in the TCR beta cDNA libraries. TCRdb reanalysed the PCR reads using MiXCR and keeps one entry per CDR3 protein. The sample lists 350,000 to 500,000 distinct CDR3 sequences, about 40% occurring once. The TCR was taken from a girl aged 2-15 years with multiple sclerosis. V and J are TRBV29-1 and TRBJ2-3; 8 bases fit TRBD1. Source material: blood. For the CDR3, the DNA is TGCAGCGTTGAAGATTGGACAGGGACCACAGATACGCAGTATTTT. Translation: CSVEDWTGTTDTQYF.